The 23 T cell receptor beta chains below were found in one sample sequenced in a study of T cell repertoires in aging, cancer and after chemotherapy. Amplification of TCR beta used genomic DNA extracted from peripheral blood. TRB rearrangements spanning V, D and J were amplified using mixed TRB-A/B primers. TCRdb called the multiplex PCR reads again in MiXCR, with one record for every CDR3 protein. The repertoire holds roughly 2,000 distinct CDR3 sequences, roughly a third seen once, with roughly 48% in the top ten. The sequencing input was blood. The receptors stem from a human donor with a blood cancer.

Notes on this clonotype: Without the conserved terminal phenylalanine or tryptophan, this CDR3 likely stems from a read error. The chain couples TRBV5-6 to TRBJ2-1, with 7 bases matching TRBD2. This CDR3 is built from 15 residues. The germline CDR1 and CDR2 sequences are SGHDT and YYEEEE. Germline trimming cut 7 bases from V and 4 bases from J; bases unmatched to any gene: 11. In nucleotides, the CDR3 is TGTGCCAGCTCCCCAACGGGACTACGGTACAATGAGCAGTTCTTA. Translating gives CASSPTGLRYNEQFL.

The chain carries TRBV2 and TRBJ2-3; 8 positions match TRBD1. The J segment lost 2 bases and the V segment lost 4 bases, leaving 5 bases of the junction unmatched. Per germline, CDR1 SNHLY and CDR2 FYNNEI. The CDR3 consists of 15 residues. CDR3 DNA sequence: TGTGCCAGCAGTGTAAGGGACAGGATCACAGATACGCAGTATTTT. This gives the protein CASSVRDRITDTQYF.

By share, this clonotype ranks as medium-sized. The chain recombines TRBV27 with TRBJ1-2; D call uncertain. The CDR3 runs 13 residues. V lost 4 bases to trimming and J lost 8 bases, with 14 bases between them. Germline-derived CDR1 and CDR2 are MNHEY and SMNVEV (reference sequence). CDR3 coding DNA: TGTGCCAGCAGTTCCAGGCTGCTTGTCGGCTACACCTTC. It yields the protein CASSSRLLVGYTF.

This clonotype has only a few counts. V is TRBV11-2 and J is TRBJ2-3; D is ambiguous. The CDR3 is 11 amino acids. The germline V gene encodes CDR1 SGHAT and CDR2 FQNNGV. V was trimmed by 4 bases and J by 10 bases, leaving 9 bases between them. CDR3 in DNA: TGTGCCAGCAGCTCCCTCGGTGCGCAGTATTTT. Its protein is CASSSLGAQYF.

By share, this clonotype counts as medium-sized. The V and J genes are TRBV6-5 and TRBJ2-7; D might be TRBD2 (7 bases). The CDR3 runs to 16 residues. Trimming took 6 bases from V and 2 from J, leaving 20 bases between them. Germline V gene data show CDR1 as MNHEY and CDR2 as SVGAGI. The CDR3, as DNA: TGTGCCAGCAGACCGGGGGGCATCGGGGGCACCTACGAGCAGTACTTC. It translates to CASRPGGIGGTYEQYF.

This rearrangement joins TRBV10-3 to TRBJ2-7; TRBD1 agrees at 7 bases. Losses at the gene ends were 2 bases for V and 2 bases for J; bases not matched to a gene: 3. Germline CDR1 and CDR2: ENHRY and SYGVKD. The CDR3 is 14 amino acids. CDR3 coding DNA: TGTGCCATCAGTGAGGGACAGGTGACCTACGAGCAGTACTTC. The encoded protein is CAISEGQVTYEQYF.

This sequence joins TRBV5-4 and TRBJ1-1; a possible D gene is TRBD1 (5 bases). Germline CDR1 reads SGHNT; CDR2 reads YYREEE (reference sequence). The CDR3 runs to 15 residues. The V gene lost 1 base and the J gene lost 1 base, with 11 bases spanning the gap. In DNA, the CDR3 is TGTGCCAGCAGCTTGAATGGGGCCACGAACACTGAAGCTTTCTTT. Translated: CASSLNGATNTEAFF.

V is TRBV6-1 and J is TRBJ2-3, with 7 positions matching TRBD2. The CDR3 covers 13 residues. Germline V CDR1 and CDR2: MNHNS, SASEGT. J lost 4 bases, V lost 6 bases, and 4 bases had no gene match. Here the CDR3 reads CASRERGADTQYF. For the CDR3, the DNA is TGTGCCAGCAGAGAACGGGGGGCAGATACGCAGTATTTT.

In its sample, this clonotype ranks as large. This rearrangement joins TRBV29-1 to TRBJ1-2, with D unresolved. The germline gives CDR1 SQVTM, CDR2 ANQGSEA. The V end lost 4 bases, the J end lost 4 bases, and 13 bases lay between the germline ends. This CDR3 has 13 residues. CDR3 protein: CSVGMSGIYGYTF. CDR3 DNA: TGCAGCGTTGGAATGTCCGGCATCTATGGCTACACCTTC.

CDR3 loop: CASSEGYGGYEQYF. The CDR3 DNA reads as TGTGCCAGCAGCGAGGGGTATGGTGGGTACGAGCAGTACTTC. The chain uses TRBV6-1 and TRBJ2-7, with D tentatively TRBD1 or TRBD2 (5 bases each). The CDR3 is 14 amino acids. Germline lookup yields CDR1 MNHNS and CDR2 SASEGT. V gave up 6 bases and J gave up 4 bases, with 16 bases separating them.

This clonotype is categorized as medium-sized. The chain employs TRBV12-3 or TRBV12-4 and TRBJ2-5; tentatively, D is TRBD1 (6 bases). V lost 6 bases and J 4 bases, leaving 18 bases between the germline ends. The CDR3 spans 15 residues. For the CDR3, the DNA is TGTGCCAGCAGCCAAGAACTGGGGGCGTTAGAGACCCAGTACTTC. As protein: CASSQELGALETQYF.

The gene calls are TRBV19 and TRBJ2-3; TRBD2 is a possible D gene (5 bases). Trimming removed 6 bases from V and 4 bases from J, with 8 bases in between. This CDR3 is built from 12 residues. Germline CDR1 is LNHDA and CDR2 is SQIVND (reference sequence). CDR3 coding DNA: TGTGCCAGTAGGAGCGGAGCAGATACGCAGTATTTT. Amino acids: CASRSGADTQYF.

Comments on this clonotype: The junction differs from germline at one of its ends, possibly a read error. CDR3 nucleotides: TGTGCCAGCAGTGCGTTACAGGGCCCCAATAAGCAGTTCTTC. This translates into CASSALQGPNKQFF. The chain employs TRBV6-5 and TRBJ2-1, with D possibly matching TRBD1 (6 bases). The CDR3 totals 14 residues. Per the germline V gene, CDR1 is MNHEY and CDR2 is SVGAGI.

The chain is built from TRBV19 and TRBJ1-1; unclear D gene. Trimming took 0 bases from V and 4 from J, leaving 9 bases between them. Germline CDR1 LNHDA, CDR2 SQIVND (reference sequence). The CDR3 extends over 14 amino acids. CDR3 sequence: CASSIDGWGTEAFF. In nucleotides, the CDR3 is TGTGCCAGTAGTATAGATGGGTGGGGCACTGAAGCTTTCTTT.

The genes are TRBV6-5 and TRBJ1-1; D is undetermined. CDR1 and CDR2 (germline): MNHEY, SVGAGI. V was pared by 8 bases and J by 7 bases, with 14 bases between. This CDR3 is 12 amino acids long. The CDR3 DNA reads TGTGCCAGCGGGTCAAGGGCGGGTGAAGCTTTCTTT. Encoded protein: CASGSRAGEAFF.

This chain uses TRBV18 with TRBJ1-1, with TRBD1 as a possible D gene (6 bases). Germline assignment: CDR1 KGHSH and CDR2 LQKENI. Trimming took 3 bases from V and 1 from J, leaving 12 bases between them. CDR3 length: 15 residues. In DNA, the CDR3 is TGTGCCAGCTCACCCTTGGAAGGGGGGAACACTGAAGCTTTCTTT. Its translation is CASSPLEGGNTEAFF.

In this sample, this clonotype is large (0.1 to 1%). The V and J genes are TRBV14 and TRBJ1-2; D not certain. Germline lookup yields CDR1 SGHDN and CDR2 FVKESK. CDR3 size: 16 residues. Trimming pared 4 bases from V and 6 bases from J, leaving 21 bases between. CDR3 nucleotides: TGTGCCAGCAGCCCCCTGGAGGGATGGAGCCGCCATGGCTACACCTTC. This sequence encodes CASSPLEGWSRHGYTF.

By share, this clonotype counts as medium-sized. The V gene is TRBV6-5, the J gene TRBJ2-1; 7 bases map to TRBD1. After removal of 2 bases from V and 5 bases from J, the junction contained 3 bases not matched to a gene. The germline V gene has CDR1 MNHEY and CDR2 SVGAGI. The CDR3 has 14 amino acids. This CDR3 reads CASSYRDSNNEQFF. The CDR3 nucleotides read TGTGCCAGCAGTTACCGGGACAGCAACAATGAGCAGTTCTTC.

The chain joins TRBV19 to TRBJ1-2; D is ambiguous. This CDR3 contains 17 residues. Per germline, CDR1 LNHDA and CDR2 SQIVND (reference sequence). Trimming left V 0 bases short and J 0 bases short, with 14 bases between. CDR3 sequence (DNA): TGTGCCAGTAGTATAGAAAATCGTGCAACTTCTAACTATGGCTACACCTTC. This translates into CASSIENRATSNYGYTF.

The CDR3 here is CASSWTGVPGELFF. In DNA, the CDR3 is TGTGCCAGCAGTTGGACAGGGGTACCCGGGGAGCTGTTTTTT. V is TRBV6-5 and J is TRBJ2-2, with 9 bases that match TRBD1. The germline gives CDR1 MNHEY, CDR2 SVGAGI. V lost 4 bases and J lost 6; bases outside the gene matches: 3. CDR3 length: 14 residues.

By share, this clonotype ranks as medium-sized. The chain links TRBV19 to TRBJ2-1; 8 nucleotides agree with TRBD2. The CDR3 covers 15 residues. V dropped 3 bases and J dropped 2; count of bases not matched to a gene: 3. CDR1 and CDR2 from the germline V gene are LNHDA and SQIVND (reference sequence). CDR3 in DNA: TGTGCCAGTAGTATCTCAGCGGGGGCCTACAATGAGCAGTTCTTC. It codes for CASSISAGAYNEQFF.

The chain carries TRBV5-1 and TRBJ1-1; tentatively, D is TRBD1 (5 bases). The CDR3 consists of 18 residues. The germline CDR1 and CDR2 sequences are SGHRS and YFSETQ. V was cut by 1 base and J by 5 bases, with 24 bases left in between. The CDR3 DNA follows: TGCGCCAGCAGCTTGAAAAGCGACTTAGGCTCGAGGGGAACTGAAGCTTTCTTT. Its protein is CASSLKSDLGSRGTEAFF. Variable domain in full (rest from reference TRBV5-1 and TRBJ1-1): KAGVTQTPRYLIKTRGQQVTLSCSPISGHRSVSWYQQTPGQGLQFLFEYFSETQRNKGNFPGRFSGRQFSNSRSEMNVSTLELGDSALYLCASSLKSDLGSRGTEAFFGQGTRLTVV.

The rearrangement links TRBV27 to TRBJ2-7, with a possible D match to TRBD1 (5 bases). The germline V gene has CDR1 MNHEY and CDR2 SMNVEV (reference sequence). The CDR3 sequence is 14 residues long. Trimming shortened V by 5 bases and J by 6 bases, and 17 bases separated the two germline ends. The CDR3 loop reads CASSPSPSGAEQYF. The CDR3 bases are TGTGCCAGCAGTCCCTCCCCCTCTGGGGCCGAGCAGTACTTC.